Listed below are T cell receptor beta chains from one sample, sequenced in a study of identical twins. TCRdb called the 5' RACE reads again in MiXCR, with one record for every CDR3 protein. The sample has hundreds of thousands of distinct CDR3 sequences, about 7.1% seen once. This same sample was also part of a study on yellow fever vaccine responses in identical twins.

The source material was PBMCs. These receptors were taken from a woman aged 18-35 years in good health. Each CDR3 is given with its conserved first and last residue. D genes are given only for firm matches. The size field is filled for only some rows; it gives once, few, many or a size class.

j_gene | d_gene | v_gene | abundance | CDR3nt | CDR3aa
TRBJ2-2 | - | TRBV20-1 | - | TGCAGTGCGCGGAGCGCGAACACCGGGGAGCTGTTTTTT | CSARSANTGELFF
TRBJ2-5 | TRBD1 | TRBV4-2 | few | TGTGCCAGCAGCCAAGAGGACAGGGGGGGAGAGACCCAGTACTTC | CASSQEDRGGETQYF
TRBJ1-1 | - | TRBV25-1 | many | TGTGCCAGCAGTGACAGATATACTGAAGCTTTCTTT | CASSDRYTEAFF
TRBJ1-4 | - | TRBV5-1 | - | TGCGCCAGCAGACCAGGAGGAGTAAATGAAAAACTGTTTTTT | CASRPGGVNEKLFF
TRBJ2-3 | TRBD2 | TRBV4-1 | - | TGCGCCAGCAGCCAAGATGTTGCTAGCGGGGGGCCAGTAGTAGATACGCAGTATTTT | CASSQDVASGGPVVDTQYF
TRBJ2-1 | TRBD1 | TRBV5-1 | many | TGCGCCAGCAGCGCCCGACAGGGGTCCTACAATGAGCAGTTCTTC | CASSARQGSYNEQFF
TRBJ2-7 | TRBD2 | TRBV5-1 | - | TGCGCCAGCAGCCGGGGGCTAGCGGGAGACGAGCAGTACTTC | CASSRGLAGDEQYF
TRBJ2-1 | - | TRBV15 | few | TGTGCCACCAGCAGAGGCGGTGAGCAGTTCTTC | CATSRGGEQFF
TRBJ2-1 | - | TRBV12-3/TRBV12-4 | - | TGTGCCAGCAAAGGTTTCCCGGGGGTGGGGTACAATGAGCAGTTCTTC | CASKGFPGVGYNEQFF
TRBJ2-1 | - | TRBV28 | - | TGTGCCAGCAGGCCCGACTCCCCTCCCTACAATGAGCAGTTCTTC | CASRPDSPPYNEQFF
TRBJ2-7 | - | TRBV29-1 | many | TGCAGCGTTGACGGTCAGGGTGGGTACGAGCAGTACTTC | CSVDGQGGYEQYF
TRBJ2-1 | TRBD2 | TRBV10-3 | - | TGTGCCATCAGGGGGGGGTCCTACAATGAGCAGTTCTTC | CAIRGGSYNEQFF
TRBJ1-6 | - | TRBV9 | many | TGTGCCAGCAGCGTAGTAGATAATTCACCCCTCCACTTT | CASSVVDNSPLHF
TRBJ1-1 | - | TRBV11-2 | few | TGTGCCAGCAGCCTATATGGTAGAACTGAAGCTTTCTTT | CASSLYGRTEAFF
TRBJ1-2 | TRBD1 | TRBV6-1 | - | TGTGCCAGCACCCCCCGGTTCGACAGGGGTTCTCGCGGCTACACCTTC | CASTPRFDRGSRGYTF
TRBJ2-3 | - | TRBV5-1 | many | TGCGCCAGCAGCTTAAGGAGTCAGGGCCTACAAACAGATACGCAGTATTTT | CASSLRSQGLQTDTQYF
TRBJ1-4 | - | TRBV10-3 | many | TGTGCCATCAGTCCAACCGCGAGTGAAAAACTGTTTTTT | CAISPTASEKLFF
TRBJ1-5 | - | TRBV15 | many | TGTGCCACCAGCGGGTGGGGCAATCAGCCCCAGCATTTT | CATSGWGNQPQHF
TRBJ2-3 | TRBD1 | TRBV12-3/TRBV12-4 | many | TGTGCCAGCAGTTTGAGGGAGACAGGGGCACGGTATTTT | CASSLRETGARYF
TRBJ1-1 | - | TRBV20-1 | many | TGCAGTGCTAGAGTTAAGAACACTGAAGCTTTCTTT | CSARVKNTEAFF
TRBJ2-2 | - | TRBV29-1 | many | TGCAGCGTTGTTCCTGGCGGAACAAACACCGGGGAGCTGTTTTTT | CSVVPGGTNTGELFF
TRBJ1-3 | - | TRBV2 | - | TGTGCCAGCAGTGAGAAACGATACAGCTCTGGAAACACCATATATTTT | CASSEKRYSSGNTIYF
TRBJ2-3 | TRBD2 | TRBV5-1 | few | TGCGCCAGCAGTCGGGGGACTAGCGTCGGGGGGCCAGATACGCAGTATTTT | CASSRGTSVGGPDTQYF
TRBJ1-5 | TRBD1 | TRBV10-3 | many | TGTGCCATCAGTGCCACCGGGACAGGGAGCCAGCCCCAGCATTTT | CAISATGTGSQPQHF
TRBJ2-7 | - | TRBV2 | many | TGTGCCAGCAGTGAAGCGCGGAGGGGGGCCTACGAGCAGTACTTC | CASSEARRGAYEQYF
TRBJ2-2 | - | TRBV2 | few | TGTGCCAGCAGTGTTCAGGGGCCGGCAATAACCGGGGAGCTGTTTTTT | CASSVQGPAITGELFF
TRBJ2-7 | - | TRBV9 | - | TGTGCCAGCAGCGTAGTCCCTAGCAGCTACGAGCAGTACTTC | CASSVVPSSYEQYF
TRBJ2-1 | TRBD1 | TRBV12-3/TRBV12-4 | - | TGTGCCAGCAGTTTAGCGAGAAACAGGGGGATAAACAATGAGCAGTTCTTC | CASSLARNRGINNEQFF
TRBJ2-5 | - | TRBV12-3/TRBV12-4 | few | TGTGCCAGCACCAAGTCAGGGGGGACTGAGGTGTCCCAGTACTTC | CASTKSGGTEVSQYF
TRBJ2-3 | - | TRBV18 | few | TGTGCCAGCTCACCAGAGAGGGGTAGCACAGATACGCAGTATTTT | CASSPERGSTDTQYF
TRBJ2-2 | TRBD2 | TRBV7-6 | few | TGTGCCAGCAGCCCCTCCGGGACTAGCGAGCACACCGGGGAGCTGTTTTTT | CASSPSGTSEHTGELFF
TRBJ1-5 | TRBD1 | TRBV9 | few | TGTGCCAGCAGCGGTGGACAGGGCCTTCAGCCCCAGCATTTT | CASSGGQGLQPQHF
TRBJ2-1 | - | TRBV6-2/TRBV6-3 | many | TGTGCCAGCAGTTATAGGTCGATGGTATACAATGAGCAGTTCTTC | CASSYRSMVYNEQFF
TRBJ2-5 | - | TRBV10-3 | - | TGTGCCATCAGGGACTCCGGGACCAAAGAGACCCAGTACTTC | CAIRDSGTKETQYF
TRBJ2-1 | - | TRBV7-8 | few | TGTGCCAGCAGCTTGTACAGGGTTTCCTACAATGAGCAGTTCTTC | CASSLYRVSYNEQFF
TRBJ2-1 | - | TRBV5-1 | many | TGCGCCAGCCGTTACAATGAGCAGTTCTTC | CASRYNEQFF